The text below deals with one TCR beta chain. This specimen comes from a study of control samples from healthy donors and cancer patients. Germline CDR1 reads SGHVS; CDR2 reads FNYEAQ. The CDR3 covers 14 residues. Trimming removed 1 base from V and 5 bases from J, with 12 bases in between. Assay used: immunoSEQ multiplex PCR; TCRdb lists only in-frame clones, some missing. There are roughly 140,000 clones in the sample; 93% occur only once, and 2% to 2.5% lies in the top ten. The sequence was obtained from a man in his fifties or sixties in good health. The V and J genes are TRBV7-6 and TRBJ2-7; possibly TRBD1 for D (5 bases). The sequencing sample was made of blood. Here the CDR3 reads CASSLGQGLHEQYF. CDR3 nucleotides: TGTGCCAGCAGCTTAGGGCAGGGCCTCCACGAGCAGTACTTC.